What follows are 30 T cell receptor beta chains derived from one specimen sequenced in a study of lymphopenia after photon versus proton radiotherapy. The protocol was immunoSEQ multiplex PCR, while the TCRdb copy is restricted to in-frame clones and leaves out a portion. The sample carries about 29,000 clones, roughly 87% recorded once. The sample here was peripheral blood, taken from a patient treated with proton-based radiotherapy. The receptors originated from a woman aged 60 to 75 with cholangiocarcinoma. Some clones in this sample may be carry-over from other donors' samples.

The chain employs TRBV19 and TRBJ2-6; no definite D call. This CDR3 is built from 16 residues. Trimming left V 3 bases short and J 0 bases short, with 9 bases between. Per the germline V gene, CDR1 is LNHDA and CDR2 is SQIVND (reference sequence). The CDR3 region has the DNA TGTGCCAGTAGTATGGGCCAGAACTCTGGGGCCAACGTCCTGACTTTC. Amino acids: CASSMGQNSGANVLTF.

The chain joins TRBV10-2 to TRBJ2-5; 7 bases align to TRBD2. The V gene end was trimmed by 8 bases and the J gene end by 3 bases; junction bases not matched to a gene: 6. This CDR3 comprises 13 residues. Germline V gives CDR1 WSHSY, CDR2 SAAADI. CDR3 bases: TGCGCCAGCGGGACTACTAGAAAAGAGACCCAGTACTTC. Translated, it gives CASGTTRKETQYF.

The chain is built from TRBV28 and TRBJ1-5; D gene ambiguous. The germline CDR1 and CDR2 sequences are MDHEN and SYDVKM. V was shortened by 8 bases and J by 1 base, with 15 bases between the two germline ends. This CDR3 contains 15 residues. CDR3 nucleotides: TGTGCCAGCCTACGTATCGCTTTCAGCAATCAGCCCCAGCATTTT. Its translation: CASLRIAFSNQPQHF.

This rearrangement joins TRBV10-3 to TRBJ1-2, with a tentative D call TRBD1 (6 bases). There are 13 residues in the CDR3. The V and J ends lost 0 bases and 8 bases respectively, with 10 bases between them. Germline V lookup: CDR1 ENHRY, CDR2 SYGVKD. In nucleotides, the CDR3 is TGTGCCATCAGTGAGTCAATAGGGGGAGGCTACACCTTC. This encodes CAISESIGGGYTF.

This chain links TRBV27 with TRBJ2-3, with D perhaps matching TRBD2 (6 bases). Germline-derived CDR1 and CDR2 are MNHEY and SMNVEV (reference sequence). V was clipped by 3 bases and J by 0 bases, with 13 bases between them. This CDR3 region has 16 residues. The CDR3 coding sequence is TGTGCCAGCAGTTTCTGGGGGGAGGCTAGCACAGATACGCAGTATTTT. Protein: CASSFWGEASTDTQYF.

The table lists this clone with many counts. This sequence joins TRBV11-2 and TRBJ2-1, with 7 bases fitting TRBD2. CDR1 is SGHAT, CDR2 FQNNGV, per germline. The CDR3 sequence is 15 residues long. Trimming took 1 base from V and 8 from J; bases not matched to a gene: 8. CDR3 residues: CASSLVGGSSHEQFF. In nucleotides, the CDR3 is TGTGCCAGCAGCTTAGTCGGCGGGAGTTCCCATGAGCAGTTCTTC.

The chain joins TRBV9 to TRBJ2-7; D may match TRBD1 or TRBD2 (5 bases each). The CDR3 sequence is 13 residues long. CDR1 is SGDLS and CDR2 is YYNGEE in the germline V gene. V lost 4 bases and J 6 bases, leaving 14 bases between the germline ends. The CDR3 protein is CASSPGPSFEQYF. CDR3 nucleotides: TGTGCCAGCAGCCCGGGGCCCTCGTTCGAGCAGTACTTC.

This clone was picked up one time. The rearrangement joins TRBV5-1 to TRBJ2-3; 10 bases are shared with TRBD1. Germline V gives CDR1 SGHRS, CDR2 YFSETQ. The CDR3 is 13 residues long. The trim removed 4 bases at V and 6 bases at J, leaving 2 bases unmatched. CDR3 sequence: CASSGTGVDTQYF. The CDR3 DNA reads as TGCGCCAGCAGCGGGACAGGGGTGGATACGCAGTATTTT.

V usage is TRBV4-3 and J usage is TRBJ1-1; weak D call: TRBD1 (5 bases). Trimming pared 4 bases from V and 5 bases from J, leaving 17 bases between. The CDR3 runs to 15 residues. The V gene's germline CDR1 is LGHNA and CDR2 YSLEER. For the CDR3, the DNA is TGCGCCAGCAGCCCCATCCTTCGGGGGGGAACTGAAGCTTTCTTT. This translates into CASSPILRGGTEAFF.

The V and J genes are TRBV7-9 and TRBJ2-5; D unclear. Germline CDR1 reads SEHNR; CDR2 reads FQNEAQ (reference sequence). V was clipped by 4 bases and J by 7 bases, with 7 bases between them. CDR3 length: 11 amino acids. The CDR3 nucleotides are TGTGCCAGCAGCTCTCGATGGACCCAGTACTTC. This encodes CASSSRWTQYF.

The chain joins TRBV27 to TRBJ2-2; D remains ambiguous. Deletions cut 2 bases from V and 3 bases from J, with 10 bases between. This CDR3 is built from 15 residues. Germline CDR1 MNHEY, CDR2 SMNVEV (reference sequence). CDR3 amino acids: CASSLLPLDTGELFF. The CDR3 DNA sequence: TGTGCCAGCAGTTTACTCCCGTTGGACACCGGGGAGCTGTTTTTT.

CDR3 residues: CASSYDTTSYEQYF. Here the CDR3 DNA reads TGTGCCAGCAGTTATGACACTACCTCCTACGAGCAGTACTTC. This rearrangement joins TRBV6-5 to TRBJ2-7; D is uncertain. Germline assignment: CDR1 MNHEY and CDR2 SVGAGI. With 3 bases removed from V and 0 bases from J, the gap between germline ends came to 9 bases. The CDR3 totals 14 residues.

About this clone: An end of the junction differs from the germline gene, which may be a read error. The chain joins TRBV7-9 to TRBJ2-1; 8 bases align to TRBD2. CDR1 is SEHNR, CDR2 FQNEAQ, per germline (reference sequence). The CDR3 consists of 11 residues. DNA for the CDR3: TGCGCCAGCAGCGGGAGCAATGAGCAGTTCTTC. Translated, it gives CASSGSNEQFF.

This clone has only one observation. V and J are TRBV5-6 and TRBJ2-7; a weak D match, TRBD1 (5 bases). This CDR3 comprises 17 residues. Trimming stripped 4 bases from V and 0 bases from J, with 20 bases between. Germline V lookup: CDR1 SGHDT, CDR2 YYEEEE. The CDR3 protein is CASSPWLLTESSYEQYF. In nucleotides, the CDR3 is TGTGCCAGCAGCCCGTGGTTACTGACAGAGAGCTCCTACGAGCAGTACTTC.

At least ten counts were recorded for this clone. The chain employs TRBV30 and TRBJ1-6; 7 positions agree with TRBD1. CDR3 length: 13 residues. Trimming at V came to 3 bases and at J to 9 bases, leaving 5 bases not matched to a gene. Germline CDR1 GTSNPN, CDR2 SVGIG (reference sequence). CDR3 sequence: CAWRNRDSSPLHF. DNA of the CDR3: TGTGCCTGGAGAAACCGGGACAGTTCACCCCTCCACTTT.

The rearrangement joins TRBV7-2 to TRBJ1-1; D may be TRBD1 (6 bases). This CDR3 comprises 14 residues. The V end lost 7 bases, the J end lost 6 bases, and 18 bases lay between the germline ends. Per the germline V gene, CDR1 is SGHTA and CDR2 is FQGNSA. The CDR3 DNA reads as TGTGCCAGCACCGCTGCGGGGGGGGCCGCTGAAGCTTTCTTT. Its protein product is CASTAAGGAAEAFF.

This rearrangement joins TRBV18 to TRBJ2-1, with TRBD2 matching 13 bases. J was trimmed by 7 bases and V by 3 bases; bases with no gene match: 3. CDR3 length: 15 amino acids. Germline CDR1 KGHSH, CDR2 LQKENI. The CDR3 spells CASSPGLAGYNEQFF. Here the CDR3 DNA reads TGTGCCAGCTCACCGGGACTAGCGGGATATAATGAGCAGTTCTTC. Using reference TRBV18 and TRBJ2-1 for the parts outside the CDR3, the full variable domain is NAGVMQNPRHLVRRRGQEARLRCSPMKGHSHVYWYRQLPEEGLKFMVYLQKENIIDESGMPKERFSAEFPKEGPSILRIQQVVRGDSAAYFCASSPGLAGYNEQFFGPGTRLTVL.

A few counts support this clone. This chain uses TRBV28 with TRBJ1-5, with D perhaps matching TRBD1 (6 bases). CDR1 and CDR2 (germline): MDHEN, SYDVKM. The CDR3 has 12 residues. Trimming shortened V by 8 bases and J by 3 bases, and 8 bases separated the two germline ends. The CDR3 DNA reads as TGTGCCAGCTGGACAGTCAATCAGCCCCAGCATTTT. Translating it yields CASWTVNQPQHF.

This chain uses TRBV7-8 with TRBJ1-6; 7 bases are a match to TRBD1. The ends lost 6 bases at V and 7 bases at J; junction bases unmatched: 6. In germline, CDR1 is SGHVS, CDR2 FQNEAQ. The CDR3 has 14 amino acids. CDR3 loop: CASRTGTANSPLHF. CDR3 DNA sequence: TGTGCCAGCAGAACCGGGACAGCCAATTCACCCCTCCACTTT.

The V call is TRBV19, the J call TRBJ1-2; possible D gene TRBD1, 5 bases. Germline-derived CDR1 and CDR2 are LNHDA and SQIVND (reference sequence). The length of the CDR3 is 15 residues. Trimming shortened V by 7 bases and J by 4 bases, and 19 bases separated the two germline ends. Here the CDR3 DNA reads TGTGCCAGTACCCCTCTTACCGGGGGAGGCTATGGCTACACCTTC. It is translated as CASTPLTGGGYGYTF.

This chain links TRBV6-5 with TRBJ2-3; TRBD1 is a possible D gene (6 bases). This CDR3 is built from 14 residues. V was clipped by 2 bases and J by 1 base, with 7 bases between them. CDR1 is MNHEY and CDR2 is SVGAGI in the germline V gene. The CDR3 sequence: CASSYRQGTDTQYF. For the CDR3, the DNA is TGTGCCAGCAGTTACCGACAGGGCACAGATACGCAGTATTTT.

The V gene is TRBV10-2, the J gene TRBJ2-2; weak D call: TRBD1 (6 bases). V was pared by 7 bases and J by 8 bases, with 14 bases between. This CDR3 comprises 13 residues. The germline gives CDR1 WSHSY, CDR2 SAAADI. CDR3 bases: TGCGCCAGCACAGAACAGGGTTTGGGGGAGCTGTTTTTT. Its protein product is CASTEQGLGELFF.

This clone was detected once. This chain connects TRBV20-1 to TRBJ1-6; D is unclear. Germline-derived CDR1 and CDR2 are DFQATT and SNEGSKA (reference sequence). The CDR3 sequence is 11 residues long. The V end lost 0 bases, the J end lost 8 bases, and 2 bases lay between the germline ends. CDR3 in DNA: TGCAGTGCTAGAGATCATTCACCCCTCCACTTT. Protein product: CSARDHSPLHF.

This clone occurred a few times. The chain employs TRBV6-5 and TRBJ2-7; 10 nucleotides match TRBD2. Germline CDR1 is MNHEY and CDR2 is SVGAGI. V trimming: 2 bases; J trimming: 3 bases; junction bases outside the gene matches: 7. The CDR3 contains 16 residues. The CDR3 is CASSYAWTSGFYEQYF. The DNA for the CDR3 is TGTGCCAGCAGTTACGCCTGGACTAGCGGATTCTACGAGCAGTACTTC.

The V gene is TRBV7-9, the J gene TRBJ2-7; D gene ambiguous. The CDR3 has 11 amino acids. V was cut by 3 bases and J by 4 bases, with 4 bases left in between. CDR1 is SEHNR and CDR2 is FQNEAQ in the germline V gene (reference sequence). CDR3 region: CASSFQYEQYF. The CDR3 DNA is TGTGCCAGCAGCTTCCAATACGAGCAGTACTTC.

The V gene is TRBV5-1, the J gene TRBJ2-1; the match to TRBD2 covers 7 bases. The junction had 4 bases not matched to a gene; V was cut back by 0 bases and J by 4 bases. Germline assignment: CDR1 SGHRS and CDR2 YFSETQ. CDR3 length equals 15 residues. The CDR3 DNA reads TGCGCCAGCAGCTTGGTGGCGGGAGAGTACAATGAGCAGTTCTTC. This sequence encodes CASSLVAGEYNEQFF.

The chain combines TRBV19 with TRBJ2-3; the match to TRBD2 covers 11 bases. CDR3 length: 19 amino acids. CDR1 is LNHDA and CDR2 is SQIVND in the germline V gene (reference sequence). Unmatched junction bases numbered 16, after V lost 4 bases and J lost 4 bases. CDR3 amino acids: CASSKSPGTSGPRADTQYF. CDR3 sequence (DNA): TGTGCCAGTAGTAAAAGCCCCGGGACTAGCGGACCCAGGGCAGATACGCAGTATTTT.

This chain connects TRBV20-1 to TRBJ2-1; no firm D call. Germline loops: CDR1 DFQATT, CDR2 SNEGSKA (reference sequence). Trimming cost V 1 base and J 12 bases, with 10 bases left between them. The CDR3 runs 11 residues. This CDR3 is CSARGGLGQFF. DNA of the CDR3: TGCAGTGCTAGAGGGGGTCTGGGGCAGTTCTTC.

The chain joins TRBV7-8 to TRBJ1-5; the match to TRBD1 covers 9 bases. The CDR3 runs to 17 residues. V lost 0 bases and J lost 6; bases outside the gene matches: 9. Germline V CDR1 and CDR2: SGHVS, FQNEAQ. The CDR3 sequence is CASSLAPPGQGGQPQHF. DNA for the CDR3: TGTGCCAGCAGCTTAGCGCCTCCGGGACAGGGAGGTCAGCCCCAGCATTTT.

This chain uses TRBV14 with TRBJ1-1, with D possibly matching TRBD1 (5 bases). CDR3 length equals 13 residues. CDR1 is SGHDN, CDR2 FVKESK, per germline. V gave up 3 bases and J gave up 1 base, with 6 bases separating them. The CDR3 loop is CASSQGRNTEAFF. The CDR3 DNA sequence: TGTGCCAGCAGCCAGGGGCGGAACACTGAAGCTTTCTTT. The complete variable domain, with remaining parts taken from reference TRBV14 and TRBJ1-1, reads EAGVTQFPSHSVIEKGQTVTLRCDPISGHDNLYWYRRVMGKEIKFLLHFVKESKQDESGMPNNRFLAERTGGTYSTLKVQPAELEDSGVYFCASSQGRNTEAFFGQGTRLTVV.